The entry that follows covers one T cell receptor beta chain sequence. No antigen is known for it. The data belong to a study of OX40 agonist ivuxolimab in advanced cancers. About the research overall: It was permissible to have had prior anti-PD-1, anti-PD-L1 or anti-CTLA-4 therapy, and approximately 41% had some.

CDR3 length: 13 amino acids. Per the germline V gene, CDR1 is SGHRS and CDR2 is YFSETQ. V was cut by 4 bases and J by 0 bases, with 5 bases left in between. General study results and limits: Blood T cells, both CD4+ and CD8+, expanded clonally by week 6 at 0.1 to 3.0 mg/kg.

TCRdb's table, derived via immunoSEQ multiplex PCR, lists solely in-frame clones and lacks some. The data contain some 65,000 clones, roughly 84% of them singletons. Sequencing was performed on CD4+ or CD8+ T cells sorted from blood, taken in a trial of the OX40 agonist ivuxolimab. The chain has TRBV5-1 and TRBJ1-5; D unresolved. This clonotype was sampled from an adult with an advanced solid tumor such as melanoma, head and neck, liver or kidney cancer. The CDR3 protein is CASSRDSNQPQHF. CDR3 in DNA: TGCGCCAGCAGCAGGGATAGCAATCAGCCCCAGCATTTT.